The clone carrying this T cell receptor (beta chain) turned up a few times. Its antigen is as yet unknown. The data were taken from a study of T cells in Graves' hyperthyroidism and ophthalmopathy. Amplified TCR beta CDR3 regions came from RNA transcripts. First-round RT-PCR targeting the TCR CDR3 was performed with the HTBI primer set. Each CDR3 protein is one row after TCRdb ran MiXCR on the multiplex PCR reads. The sample records hundreds of thousands of distinct CDR3 sequences, less than 15% being singletons. Study-wide findings and caveats: The model's output predicted ophthalmopathy at a median of roughly 6 months prior to onset.

The sample taken for sequencing was blood. This sequence originates from a woman aged 18-29 years with Graves' hyperthyroidism.

The CDR3: CASSSSEVYNEQFF. The CDR3 bases are TGTGCCAGCAGTTCATCGGAGGTCTACAATGAGCAGTTCTTC. The chain carries TRBV9 and TRBJ2-1; maybe TRBD2 (5 bases). The CDR3 has 14 amino acids. Trimming pared 5 bases from V and 3 bases from J, leaving 12 bases between. Germline loops: CDR1 SGDLS, CDR2 YYNGEE.